The following is a T cell receptor (beta chain) sequence with its context. Its matching antigen is unknown. This sample was taken from a study of T-cell memory formation after mild COVID-19. As for the study in general: TCR clusters mostly belonged to single donors. General study results and limits: Some clones that responded were present in memory (sampled pre-infection), which suggests cross-reactive memory joined. Among clones peaking at day 37 in the second wave, SARS-CoV-2 specificity remained unconfirmed.

TCRdb passed the 5' RACE reads through MiXCR, listing each CDR3 protein once. Of about 180,000 distinct CDR3 sequences in the sample, approximately 17% were seen once. Sequenced input: PBMCs or a T cell subset sorted from them (not recorded which). The TCR comes from a man aged 18 to 35 who had mild COVID-19 (a few samples of this study predate the infection). Cell type and time point are not known.

The CDR3 protein is CASSHAGQYLPPGRTETQYF. Here the CDR3 DNA reads TGTGCCAGCAGCCATGCGGGGCAGTACCTACCCCCGGGGCGGACAGAGACCCAGTACTTC. The chain is built from TRBV21-1 and TRBJ2-5; the table's D call of TRBD1 was not tested on the DNA. TRBV21-1 is given as a pseudogene. The CDR3 extends over 20 amino acids.